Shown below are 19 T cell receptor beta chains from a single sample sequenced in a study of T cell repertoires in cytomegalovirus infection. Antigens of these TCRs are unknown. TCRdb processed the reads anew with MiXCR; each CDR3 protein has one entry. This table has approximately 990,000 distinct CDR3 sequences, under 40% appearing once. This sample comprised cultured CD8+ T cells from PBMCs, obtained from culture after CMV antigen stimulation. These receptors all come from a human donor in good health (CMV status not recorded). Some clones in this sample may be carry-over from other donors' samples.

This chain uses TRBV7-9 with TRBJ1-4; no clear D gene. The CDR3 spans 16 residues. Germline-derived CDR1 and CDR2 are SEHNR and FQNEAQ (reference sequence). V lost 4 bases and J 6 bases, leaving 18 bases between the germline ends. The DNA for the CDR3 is TGTGCCAGCAGCTCCCTCGGGGAGTCCGGGGATGAAAAACTGTTTTTT. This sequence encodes CASSSLGESGDEKLFF.

The CDR3 region has the DNA TGTGCCAGCAGCTTTGGGGGATGGGTAGACGAGCAGTACGTC. This codes for CASSFGGWVDEQYV. V and J are TRBV7-9 and TRBJ2-7; tentatively, D is TRBD1 or TRBD2 (5 bases each). In germline, CDR1 is SEHNR, CDR2 FQNEAQ (reference sequence). V lost 3 bases and J lost 5, with 14 bases in between. The CDR3 loop spans 14 amino acids.

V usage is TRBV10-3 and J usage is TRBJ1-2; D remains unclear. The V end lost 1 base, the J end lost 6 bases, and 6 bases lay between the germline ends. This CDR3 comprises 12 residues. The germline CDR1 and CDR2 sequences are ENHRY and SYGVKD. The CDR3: CAISELSDGYTF. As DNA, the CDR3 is TGTGCCATCAGTGAGTTATCGGATGGCTACACCTTC.

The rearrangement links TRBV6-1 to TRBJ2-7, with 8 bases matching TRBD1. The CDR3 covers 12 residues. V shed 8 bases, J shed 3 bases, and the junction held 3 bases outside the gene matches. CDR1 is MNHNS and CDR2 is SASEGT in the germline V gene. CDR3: CASQGAGYEQYF. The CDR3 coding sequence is TGTGCCAGCCAGGGGGCAGGCTACGAGCAGTACTTC.

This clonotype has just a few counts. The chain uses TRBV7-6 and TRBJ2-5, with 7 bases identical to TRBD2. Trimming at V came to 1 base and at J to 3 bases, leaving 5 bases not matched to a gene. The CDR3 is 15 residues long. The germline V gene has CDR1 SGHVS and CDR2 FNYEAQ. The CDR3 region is CASSLVPGGKETQYF. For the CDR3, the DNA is TGTGCCAGCAGCTTAGTCCCCGGGGGGAAAGAGACCCAGTACTTC.

As DNA, the CDR3 is TGTGCCAGCACCCTAGGGAAGGAGGGGGAGACCCAGTACTTC. Translating it yields CASTLGKEGETQYF. This chain joins TRBV12-3 or TRBV12-4 and TRBJ2-5; tentatively, D is TRBD2 (6 bases). Trimming removed 7 bases from V and 5 bases from J, with 17 bases in between. The CDR3 has 14 residues.

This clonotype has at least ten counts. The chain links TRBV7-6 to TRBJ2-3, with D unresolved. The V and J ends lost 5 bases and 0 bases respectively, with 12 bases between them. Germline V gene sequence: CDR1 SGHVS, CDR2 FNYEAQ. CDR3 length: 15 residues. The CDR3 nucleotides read TGTGCCAGCAGCCAGGACGGGTCTAGCACAGATACGCAGTATTTT. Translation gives CASSQDGSSTDTQYF.

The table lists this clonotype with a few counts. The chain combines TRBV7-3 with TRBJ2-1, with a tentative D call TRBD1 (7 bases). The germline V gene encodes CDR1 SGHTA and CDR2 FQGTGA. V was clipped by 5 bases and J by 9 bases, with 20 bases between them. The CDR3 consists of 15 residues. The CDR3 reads CASSLGGRGASEQFF. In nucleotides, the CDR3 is TGTGCCAGCAGCCTGGGGGGCAGGGGGGCAAGTGAGCAGTTCTTC.

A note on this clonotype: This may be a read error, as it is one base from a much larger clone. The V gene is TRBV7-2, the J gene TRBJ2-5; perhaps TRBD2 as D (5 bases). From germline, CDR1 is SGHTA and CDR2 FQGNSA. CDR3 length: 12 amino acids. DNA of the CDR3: TGTGTCAGCAGCTTAAGCAGCGGGACCCAGTACTTC. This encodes CVSSLSSGTQYF.

CDR3 coding DNA: TGTGCCATCAGGGAGGGGCCCCTAGCTCATCAGCCCCAGCATTTT. Protein: CAIREGPLAHQPQHF. The chain joins TRBV10-3 to TRBJ1-5; D may be TRBD1 (5 bases). The length of the CDR3 is 15 residues. V was trimmed by 6 bases and J by 5 bases, leaving 17 bases between them. Germline CDR1 reads ENHRY; CDR2 reads SYGVKD.

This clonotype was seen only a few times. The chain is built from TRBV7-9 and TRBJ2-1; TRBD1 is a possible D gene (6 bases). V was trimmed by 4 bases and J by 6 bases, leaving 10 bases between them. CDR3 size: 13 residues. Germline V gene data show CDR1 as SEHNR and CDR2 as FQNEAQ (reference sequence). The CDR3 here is CASSSGHSNEQFF. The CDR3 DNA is TGTGCCAGCAGCTCGGGACATAGCAATGAGCAGTTCTTC.

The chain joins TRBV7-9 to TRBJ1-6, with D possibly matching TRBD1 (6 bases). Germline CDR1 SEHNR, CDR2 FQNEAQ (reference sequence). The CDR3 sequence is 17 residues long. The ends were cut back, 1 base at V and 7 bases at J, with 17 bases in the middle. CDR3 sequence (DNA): TGTGCCAGCAGCTTAGACGGCGTAAACAGGGCAAATTCACCCCTCCACTTT. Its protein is CASSLDGVNRANSPLHF.

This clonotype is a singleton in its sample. CDR3 DNA: TGCGCCAGCAGCCAAGTAATCAGGGCTAACTATGGCTACACCTTC. It yields the protein CASSQVIRANYGYTF. This rearrangement joins TRBV4-1 to TRBJ1-2, with D maybe TRBD1 (5 bases). Trimming pared 1 base from V and 0 bases from J, leaving 9 bases between. Germline V CDR1 and CDR2: MGHRA, YSYEKL. The CDR3 spans 15 residues.

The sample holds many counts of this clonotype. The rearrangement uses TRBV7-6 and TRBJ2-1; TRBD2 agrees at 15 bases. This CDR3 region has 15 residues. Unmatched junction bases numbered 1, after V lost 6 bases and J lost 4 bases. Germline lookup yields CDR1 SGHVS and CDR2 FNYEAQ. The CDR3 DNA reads TGTGCCAGCAGAGGACTAGCGGGGGGGTACAATGAGCAGTTCTTC. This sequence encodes CASRGLAGGYNEQFF. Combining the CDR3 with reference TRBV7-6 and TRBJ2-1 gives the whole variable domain GAGVSQSPRYKVTKRGQDVALRCDPISGHVSLYWYRQALGQGPEFLTYFNYEAQQDKSGLPNDRFSAERPEGSISTLTIQRTEQRDSAMYRCASRGLAGGYNEQFFGPGTRLTVL.

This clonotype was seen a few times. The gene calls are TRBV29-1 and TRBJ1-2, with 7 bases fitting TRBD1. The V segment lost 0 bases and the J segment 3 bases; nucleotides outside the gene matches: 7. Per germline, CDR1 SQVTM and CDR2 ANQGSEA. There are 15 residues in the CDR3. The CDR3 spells CSVEDRQGVDYGYTF. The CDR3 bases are TGCAGCGTTGAAGATAGGCAGGGGGTCGACTATGGCTACACCTTC.

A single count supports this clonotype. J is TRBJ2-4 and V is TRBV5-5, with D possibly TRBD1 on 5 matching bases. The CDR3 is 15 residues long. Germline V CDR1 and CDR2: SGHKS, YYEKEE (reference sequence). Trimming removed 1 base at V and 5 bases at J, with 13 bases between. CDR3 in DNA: TGTGCCAGCAGCTTGAGTTGGCAGGGCCAAAACATTCAGTACTTC. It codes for CASSLSWQGQNIQYF.

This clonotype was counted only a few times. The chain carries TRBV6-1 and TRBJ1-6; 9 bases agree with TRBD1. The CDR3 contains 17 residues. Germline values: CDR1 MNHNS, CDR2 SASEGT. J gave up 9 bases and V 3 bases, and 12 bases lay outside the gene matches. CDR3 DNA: TGTGCCAGCAGTGAGGCCGGGACAGGGTGGTCTCTTTCACCCCTCCACTTT. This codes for CASSEAGTGWSLSPLHF.

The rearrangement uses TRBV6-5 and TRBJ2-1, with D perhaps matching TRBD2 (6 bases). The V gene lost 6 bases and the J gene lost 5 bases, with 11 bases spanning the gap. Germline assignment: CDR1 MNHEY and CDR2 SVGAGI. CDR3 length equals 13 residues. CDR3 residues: CASRLRGNNEQFF. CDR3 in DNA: TGTGCCAGCAGGCTACGGGGGAACAATGAGCAGTTCTTC.

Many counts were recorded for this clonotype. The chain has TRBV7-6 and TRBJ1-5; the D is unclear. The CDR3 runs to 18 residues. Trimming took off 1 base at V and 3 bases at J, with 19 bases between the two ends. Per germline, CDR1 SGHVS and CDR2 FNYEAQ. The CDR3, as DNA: TGTGCCAGCAGCTTAGGGGCGAGAGGGAATGGGGACAATCAGCCCCAGCATTTT. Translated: CASSLGARGNGDNQPQHF.